This entry lists 10 T cell receptor beta chains sequenced from one sample in a study of early T cells in non-severe SARS-CoV-2 infection. TCRdb redid the calling of the 5' RACE reads with MiXCR, one entry per CDR3 protein. Of 30,000 to 40,000 distinct CDR3 sequences in the sample, over 5% are singletons; the top ten hold 6% to 7%. The sample was whole blood, taken at baseline. The receptors stem from an adult who was a healthcare worker with PCR-confirmed SARS-CoV-2 infection or an uninfected control (not recorded which).

This clonotype was observed a few times. The genes are TRBV10-1 and TRBJ2-7, with 8 bases that match TRBD1. The CDR3 loop spans 12 amino acids. Per the germline V gene, CDR1 is WNHNN and CDR2 is SYGVQD (reference sequence). This CDR3 reads CARQGASYEQYF. DNA of the CDR3: TGCGCGCGGCAGGGGGCATCCTACGAGCAGTACTTC.

This clonotype was recorded many times. The chain carries TRBV9 and TRBJ2-5; D possibly corresponds to TRBD1 (5 bases). The germline gives CDR1 SGDLS, CDR2 YYNGEE. The CDR3 runs to 15 residues. Trimming took off 1 base at V and 1 base at J, with 11 bases between the two ends. The CDR3 sequence: CASSVNPGRQETQYF. The CDR3 DNA is TGTGCCAGCAGCGTAAATCCAGGGCGCCAAGAGACCCAGTACTTC. The whole variable domain, filled in from reference TRBV9 and TRBJ2-5, reads DSGVTQTPKHLITATGQRVTLRCSPRSGDLSVYWYQQSLDQGLQFLIQYYNGEERAKGNILERFSAQQFPDLHSELNLSSLELGDSALYFCASSVNPGRQETQYFGPGTRLLVL.

The sample holds many counts of this clonotype. The chain couples TRBV20-1 to TRBJ2-2; possibly TRBD2 for D (5 bases). The CDR3 consists of 14 residues. The germline gives CDR1 DFQATT, CDR2 SNEGSKA (reference sequence). The V gene lost 6 bases and the J gene lost 1 base, with 12 bases spanning the gap. CDR3 sequence (DNA): TGCAGTGCAACCAACCGGGAGAACACCGGGGAGCTGTTTTTT. Residues: CSATNRENTGELFF.

Many counts were recorded for this clonotype. The rearrangement links TRBV20-1 to TRBJ2-5; D is uncertain. Per germline, CDR1 DFQATT and CDR2 SNEGSKA (reference sequence). The CDR3 is 13 residues long. The V and J ends lost 5 bases and 3 bases respectively, with 13 bases between them. CDR3 in amino acids: CSAGGHLKETQYF. The CDR3 DNA reads TGCAGTGCTGGTGGCCACCTCAAAGAGACCCAGTACTTC.

This clonotype was picked up many times. This rearrangement joins TRBV7-7 to TRBJ2-5; 8 positions agree with TRBD2. The V and J ends lost 5 bases and 1 base, in that order; junction bases with no gene match: 9. The CDR3 length is 16 residues. CDR1 is SSHAT and CDR2 is FNYEAQ in the germline V gene (reference sequence). DNA of the CDR3: TGTGCCAGCAGCCTCGGGGTAGCGGGAACCCAAGAGACCCAGTACTTC. Translation gives CASSLGVAGTQETQYF.

This clonotype was found many times. CDR3 coding DNA: TGTGCCAGCAGTTACTTTGACAGCTACAATGAGCAGTTCTTC. Protein: CASSYFDSYNEQFF. The chain has TRBV6-5 and TRBJ2-1, with D possibly being TRBD1 (5 bases). V lost 1 base and J 3 bases, leaving 7 bases between the germline ends. Germline values: CDR1 MNHEY, CDR2 SVGAGI. The CDR3 is 14 residues long.

This clonotype was counted ten times or more. The chain uses TRBV6-2 or TRBV6-3 and TRBJ1-1; no reliable D call. This CDR3 has 18 residues. Germline CDR1 is MNHEY and CDR2 is SVGEGT. V dropped 0 bases and J dropped 0 bases, with 17 bases sitting between them. CDR3 residues: CASSYSLGLYSMNTEAFF. DNA for the CDR3: TGTGCCAGCAGTTACTCTCTGGGGTTGTACTCCATGAACACTGAAGCTTTCTTT.

The rearrangement links TRBV5-1 to TRBJ2-5; D gene ambiguous. This CDR3 contains 13 residues. V dropped 3 bases and J dropped 1 base, with 7 bases sitting between them. CDR1 SGHRS and CDR2 YFSETQ come from the germline V gene. The CDR3 DNA reads as TGCGCCAGCAGCTACGGGCTCCAAGAGACCCAGTACTTC. It yields the protein CASSYGLQETQYF. Together with reference TRBV5-1 and TRBJ2-5, the CDR3 gives the full variable domain: KAGVTQTPRYLIKTRGQQVTLSCSPISGHRSVSWYQQTPGQGLQFLFEYFSETQRNKGNFPGRFSGRQFSNSRSEMNVSTLELGDSALYLCASSYGLQETQYFGPGTRLLVL.

This clonotype was seen a handful of times. The chain joins TRBV4-1 to TRBJ2-7; 8 nucleotides match TRBD1. This CDR3 is built from 13 residues. The V segment lost 1 base and the J segment 6 bases; nucleotides outside the gene matches: 2. CDR1 and CDR2 (germline): MGHRA, YSYEKL. CDR3 nucleotides: TGCGCCAGCAGCCAAGTTGACAGGGGCGAGCAGTACTTC. It yields the protein CASSQVDRGEQYF.

V and J are TRBV7-9 and TRBJ1-2; 9 bases fit TRBD1. In germline, CDR1 is SEHNR, CDR2 FQNEAQ (reference sequence). Losses at the gene ends were 6 bases for V and 6 bases for J; bases not matched to a gene: 8. The CDR3 sequence is 14 residues long. Here the CDR3 reads CASRLQGAENGYTF. In nucleotides, the CDR3 is TGTGCCAGCAGACTACAGGGGGCTGAGAATGGCTACACCTTC.